This TCR beta chain is drawn from a study of CD8+CD57+ T cells in acquired aplastic anemia. The overall study: When averaged, DNA from sorted CD4+ and CD8+ cells came to approximately 3 ug. Where healthy donors were concerned, CD4+ cells averaged about 10 million reads. Study observations and caveats: Researchers report that twenty-nine CD8+ CDR3 sequences appeared in both patients and controls. Controls and patients did not differ significantly in CD8+ Simpson's diversity.

V was shortened by 7 bases and J by 0 bases, with 12 bases between the two germline ends. From germline, CDR1 is LGHDT and CDR2 YNNKEL (reference sequence). The CDR3 loop spans 14 amino acids. CDR3 and TCR beta VDJ profiling relied on a genomic DNA template. TCRdb used MiXCR to reprocess the reads, holding one entry per CDR3 protein. The sample includes around 200,000 distinct CDR3 sequences, approximately 49% seen only once; the top ten take about a sixth. This clonotype has only a few counts. Its specificity is unknown. Sequenced: sorted CD4+, CD8+, or CD8+CD57+ T cells (not recorded which) from PBMCs. The sequence derives from a human donor in good health, serving as a control. This rearrangement joins TRBV3-1 to TRBJ2-5, with a weak D call TRBD1 (5 bases). The CDR3 loop is CASNHQGYQETQYF. The CDR3 nucleotides are TGTGCCAGCAACCACCAGGGTTACCAAGAGACCCAGTACTTC.